This T cell receptor (beta chain) emerged from a study of blood T cell repertoires in COVID-19. About the study: The cDNA or gDNA used as material had been derived from T cells, B-cell-depleted T cells, or PBMCs.

Those enrolled, adults aged roughly 18 to 100 years, came from fewer than 25 US areas. Clinical histories supplied by participants themselves formed the basis of cohort assignment. This CDR3 has 15 residues. Germline V lookup: CDR1 LGHNA, CDR2 YSLEER. Between the trimmed V and J ends, which lost 0 bases and 1 base, there was a span of 10 bases. This clone showed up just a few times. In the original processing: Reference gene primer amplification gave estimated nucleated cell counts. Clones were sequenced by immunoSEQ multiplex PCR, and TCRdb holds only the in-frame ones, with some missing. V and J calls and clone size follow that table, whereas D and trimming were derived from the DNA. This sample carries approximately 320,000 clones, roughly 90% of them seen once, and the ten largest clones take just under 9%.

The clonotype comes from a woman aged 18 to 35 who had recovered from COVID-19. Sequenced sample: PBMCs or T cells enriched from blood (not recorded which). The V call is TRBV4-3, the J call TRBJ2-7, with unresolved D. The CDR3 loop reads CASSQDPTSSYEQYF. The CDR3 bases are TGCGCCAGCAGCCAAGATCCGACATCTTCCTACGAGCAGTACTTC.